Included here is one TCR beta chain sequence, with context. Participants, 18 to 89 years old, spanned some 23 US areas. The study assigned cohorts using participant-reported clinical history. This specimen comes from a study of blood T cell repertoires in COVID-19. CDR1 and CDR2 from the germline V gene are LNHDA and SQIVND (reference sequence). V lost 6 bases and J 2 bases, leaving 13 bases between the germline ends. This CDR3 spans 14 amino acids. Assay used: immunoSEQ multiplex PCR; TCRdb lists only in-frame clones, some missing. This table has 350,000 to 400,000 clones, roughly 90% appearing once. The rearrangement joins TRBV19 to TRBJ2-5; tentative D call: TRBD1 (5 bases). Sequences were obtained from PBMCs or T cells enriched from blood (not recorded which). This TCR derives from a woman under 40 with acute COVID-19. The CDR3 here is CASSRQGVQETQYF. The CDR3 nucleotides are TGTGCCAGTAGCCGGCAGGGCGTTCAAGAGACCCAGTACTTC.